Following are 16 T cell receptor beta chains from one sample sequenced in a study of cytomegalovirus exposure and HLA in healthy donors. TCRdb keeps only in-frame clones here, not all; method: immunoSEQ multiplex PCR. This table holds about 150,000 clones, over 90% found once. Sequenced: PBMCs. These receptors originate from a man younger than 35 in good health and CMV-seropositive.

The chain is built from TRBV5-4 and TRBJ2-1; 7 bases match TRBD2. V lost 9 bases and J lost 7; bases outside the gene matches: 10. Germline V gene lookup returns CDR1 SGHNT and CDR2 YYREEE (reference sequence). The CDR3 is 13 residues long. CDR3 in amino acids: CATKRDPFNEQFF. DNA for the CDR3: TGTGCCACAAAGCGGGACCCTTTTAATGAGCAGTTCTTC.

CDR3 amino acids: CASSDQGNGYTF. CDR3 DNA: TGCGCCAGCAGCGACCAGGGGAATGGCTACACCTTC. V usage is TRBV5-1 and J usage is TRBJ1-2, with D possibly matching TRBD1 (6 bases). The V and J ends lost 4 bases and 6 bases respectively, with 10 bases between them. This CDR3 is 12 amino acids long. CDR1 is SGHRS, CDR2 YFSETQ, per germline.

This rearrangement joins TRBV6-1 to TRBJ2-1; D is undetermined. There are 13 residues in the CDR3. Germline V gives CDR1 MNHNS, CDR2 SASEGT. V lost 2 bases and J lost 6, with 8 bases in between. The CDR3 DNA is TGTGCCAGCAGTGAATACATTGGCAATGAGCAGTTCTTC. It translates to CASSEYIGNEQFF.

The rearrangement links TRBV7-2 to TRBJ2-1; D is unresolved. The germline V gene encodes CDR1 SGHTA and CDR2 FQGNSA. The V gene lost 3 bases and the J gene lost 10 bases, with 10 bases spanning the gap. This CDR3 region has 12 residues. CDR3 in amino acids: CASSLWIGEQFF. DNA of the CDR3: TGTGCCAGCAGCTTGTGGATCGGGGAGCAGTTCTTC. Complete variable domain (other parts from reference TRBV7-2 and TRBJ2-1): GAGVSQSPSNKVTEKGKDVELRCDPISGHTALYWYRQSLGQGLEFLIYFQGNSAPDKSGLPSDRFSAERTGGSVSTLTIQRTQQEDSAVYLCASSLWIGEQFFGPGTRLTVL.

The V and J genes are TRBV7-2 and TRBJ2-2, with D hard to call. Germline assignment: CDR1 SGHTA and CDR2 FQGNSA. The ends were cut back, 2 bases at V and 0 bases at J, with 4 bases in the middle. This CDR3 has 14 residues. CDR3 DNA sequence: TGTGCCAGCAGCTTACGGTCGAACACCGGGGAGCTGTTTTTT. Residues: CASSLRSNTGELFF.

The chain uses TRBV9 and TRBJ2-5; 7 nucleotides agree with TRBD2. CDR1 is SGDLS, CDR2 YYNGEE, per germline. This CDR3 region has 14 residues. V shed 4 bases, J shed 7 bases, and the junction held 10 bases outside the gene matches. The CDR3 spells CASSPSGVSGTQYF. The CDR3 nucleotides read TGTGCCAGCAGCCCCAGCGGGGTATCTGGGACCCAGTACTTC.

This clone came up once. V and J are TRBV15 and TRBJ2-3, with 9 positions matching TRBD1. V lost 2 bases, J lost 9 bases, and 15 bases stayed unmatched. The CDR3 runs to 17 residues. From germline, CDR1 is LNHNV and CDR2 YYDKDF (reference sequence). CDR3 amino acids: CATSRNLPGQGHYTQYF. DNA of the CDR3: TGTGCCACCAGCAGAAATCTCCCGGGACAGGGACACTACACGCAGTATTTT.

The chain links TRBV18 to TRBJ1-1; 11 bases match TRBD1. Germline V CDR1 and CDR2: KGHSH, LQKENI. The V and J ends lost 4 bases and 4 bases, in that order; junction bases with no gene match: 2. This CDR3 region has 14 residues. In DNA, the CDR3 is TGTGCCAGCTCACGGGGGACAGGGGGCACTGAAGCTTTCTTT. Amino acid sequence: CASSRGTGGTEAFF. Combining the CDR3 with reference TRBV18 and TRBJ1-1 gives the whole variable domain NAGVMQNPRHLVRRRGQEARLRCSPMKGHSHVYWYRQLPEEGLKFMVYLQKENIIDESGMPKERFSAEFPKEGPSILRIQQVVRGDSAAYFCASSRGTGGTEAFFGQGTRLTVV.

The chain carries TRBV19 and TRBJ2-1, with a possible D match to TRBD2 (6 bases). The germline V gene encodes CDR1 LNHDA and CDR2 SQIVND (reference sequence). This CDR3 contains 15 residues. Trimming left V 2 bases short and J 4 bases short, with 12 bases between. CDR3 DNA: TGTGCCAGTAGTATATCGGGGGAGGAGTACAATGAGCAGTTCTTC. It encodes CASSISGEEYNEQFF.

This clone showed up just once. A junction end diverges from the germline sequence, so it may reflect a read error. The CDR3 is CASSFEGAGGEPYF. As DNA, the CDR3 is TGTGCCAGCAGTTTTGAGGGTGCGGGGGGCGAGCCGTACTTC. The chain recombines TRBV28 with TRBJ2-7; TRBD2 aligns across 8 bases. Germline V gene data show CDR1 as MDHEN and CDR2 as SYDVKM. This CDR3 spans 14 amino acids. Supplemented by reference TRBV28 and TRBJ2-7, the full variable domain reads DVKVTQSSRYLVKRTGEKVFLECVQDMDHENMFWYRQDPGLGLRLIYFSYDVKMKEKGDIPEGYSVSREKKERFSLILESASTNQTSMYLCASSFEGAGGEPYFGPGTRLTVT.

The J gene is TRBJ2-1, the V gene TRBV25-1, with TRBD2 matching 9 bases. V shed 4 bases and J 8 bases; nucleotides not matched to a gene: 12. Per germline, CDR1 MGHDK and CDR2 SYGVNS. This CDR3 spans 16 amino acids. CDR3 protein: CASSGLSREGRDEQFF. DNA for the CDR3: TGTGCCAGCAGTGGTTTGTCGCGGGAGGGCCGTGATGAGCAGTTCTTC.

This chain uses TRBV4-1 with TRBJ2-1, with a possible D match to TRBD1 (7 bases). V was trimmed by 1 base and J by 8 bases, leaving 15 bases between them. The CDR3 has 15 residues. Looked up from germline, CDR1 is MGHRA and CDR2 is YSYEKL. CDR3 protein: CASSQVQGGGHEQFF. CDR3 coding DNA: TGCGCCAGCAGCCAAGTCCAGGGGGGAGGACATGAGCAGTTCTTC.

V and J are TRBV4-1 and TRBJ2-7; D gene uncertain. The CDR3 runs 14 residues. Trimming pared 3 bases from V and 2 bases from J, leaving 11 bases between. CDR1 is MGHRA and CDR2 is YSYEKL in the germline V gene. The CDR3 DNA reads as TGCGCCAGCAGCCAGGTAGCCTCAACCTACGAGCAGTACTTC. Its translation is CASSQVASTYEQYF.

The chain has TRBV9 and TRBJ2-1, with 8 positions matching TRBD2. CDR3 length: 15 amino acids. Trimming at V came to 0 bases and at J to 5 bases, leaving 4 bases not matched to a gene. CDR1 is SGDLS and CDR2 is YYNGEE in the germline V gene. The CDR3 here is CASSVVTSGHNEQFF. The CDR3 DNA sequence: TGTGCCAGCAGCGTAGTAACTAGCGGACACAATGAGCAGTTCTTC. The whole variable domain, remainder taken from reference TRBV9 and TRBJ2-1, is DSGVTQTPKHLITATGQRVTLRCSPRSGDLSVYWYQQSLDQGLQFLIQYYNGEERAKGNILERFSAQQFPDLHSELNLSSLELGDSALYFCASSVVTSGHNEQFFGPGTRLTVL.

The chain joins TRBV28 to TRBJ1-2; D not certain. Germline-derived CDR1 and CDR2 are MDHEN and SYDVKM. V was cut by 5 bases and J by 5 bases, with 9 bases left in between. The CDR3 has 12 amino acids. The chain's CDR3 is CASSELQYGYTF. In nucleotides, the CDR3 is TGTGCCAGCAGTGAATTGCAGTATGGCTACACCTTC.

The chain uses TRBV28 and TRBJ2-7; TRBD1 aligns across 7 bases. Germline CDR1 is MDHEN and CDR2 is SYDVKM. The trim removed 5 bases at V and 7 bases at J, leaving 14 bases unmatched. The CDR3 totals 15 residues. The CDR3 region has the DNA TGTGCCAGCAGTGGACACAGGGGCCCCACGGTAGAGCAGTACTTC. Protein: CASSGHRGPTVEQYF.